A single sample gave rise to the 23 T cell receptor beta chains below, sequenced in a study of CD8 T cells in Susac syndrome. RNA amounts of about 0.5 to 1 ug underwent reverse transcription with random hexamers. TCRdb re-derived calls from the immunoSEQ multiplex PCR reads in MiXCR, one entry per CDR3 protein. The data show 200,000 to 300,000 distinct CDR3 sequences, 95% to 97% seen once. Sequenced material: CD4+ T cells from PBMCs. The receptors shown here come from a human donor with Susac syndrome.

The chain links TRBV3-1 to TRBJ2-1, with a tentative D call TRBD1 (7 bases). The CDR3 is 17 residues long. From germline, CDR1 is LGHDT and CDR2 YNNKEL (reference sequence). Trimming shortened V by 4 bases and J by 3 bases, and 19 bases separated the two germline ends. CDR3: CASSPLSGRGVYNEQFF. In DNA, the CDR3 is TGTGCCAGCAGCCCTCTCTCCGGCAGGGGGGTCTACAATGAGCAGTTCTTC.

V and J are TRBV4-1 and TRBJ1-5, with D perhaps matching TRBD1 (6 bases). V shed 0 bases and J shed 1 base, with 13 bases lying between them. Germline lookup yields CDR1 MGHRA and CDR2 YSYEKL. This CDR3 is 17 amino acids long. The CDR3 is CASSQDSPQGSNQPQHF. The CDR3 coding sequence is TGCGCCAGCAGCCAAGATTCCCCACAGGGAAGCAATCAGCCCCAGCATTTT.

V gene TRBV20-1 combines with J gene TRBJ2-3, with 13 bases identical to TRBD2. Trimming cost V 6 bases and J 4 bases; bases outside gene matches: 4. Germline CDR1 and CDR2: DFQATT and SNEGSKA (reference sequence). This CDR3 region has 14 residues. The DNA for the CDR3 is TGCAGTGCCGCGGGACTAGCGGGGTCAGATACGCAGTATTTT. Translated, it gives CSAAGLAGSDTQYF.

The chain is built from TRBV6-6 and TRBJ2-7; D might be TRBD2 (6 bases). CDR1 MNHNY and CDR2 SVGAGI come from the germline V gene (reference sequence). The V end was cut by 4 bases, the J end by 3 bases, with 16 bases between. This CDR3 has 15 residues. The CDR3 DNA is TGTGCCAGCAGTTCCCCAACGGCCGGGGGCTACGAGCAGTACTTC. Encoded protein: CASSSPTAGGYEQYF.

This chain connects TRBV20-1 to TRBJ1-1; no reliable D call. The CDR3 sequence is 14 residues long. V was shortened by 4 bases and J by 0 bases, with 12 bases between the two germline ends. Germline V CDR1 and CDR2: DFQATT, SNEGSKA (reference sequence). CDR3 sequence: CSATAGSMNTEAFF. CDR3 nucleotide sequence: TGCAGTGCTACCGCGGGGTCCATGAACACTGAAGCTTTCTTT.

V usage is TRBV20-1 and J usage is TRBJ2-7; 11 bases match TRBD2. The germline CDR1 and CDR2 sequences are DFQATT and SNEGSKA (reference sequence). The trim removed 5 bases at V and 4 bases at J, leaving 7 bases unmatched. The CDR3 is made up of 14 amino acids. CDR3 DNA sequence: TGCAGTGCTCACACTAGCGGGAGTACTTACGAGCAGTACTTC. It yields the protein CSAHTSGSTYEQYF.

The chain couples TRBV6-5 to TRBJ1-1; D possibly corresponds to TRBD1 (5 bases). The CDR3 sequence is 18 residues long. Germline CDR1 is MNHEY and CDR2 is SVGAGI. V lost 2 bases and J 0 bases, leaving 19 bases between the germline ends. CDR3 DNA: TGTGCCAGCAGTTACAGACCTCCGGGACTGAGTATGAACACTGAAGCTTTCTTT. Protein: CASSYRPPGLSMNTEAFF.

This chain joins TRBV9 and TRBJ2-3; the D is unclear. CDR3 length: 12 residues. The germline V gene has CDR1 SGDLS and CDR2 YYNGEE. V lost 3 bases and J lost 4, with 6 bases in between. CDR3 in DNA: TGTGCCAGCAGCGGGAGCGCAGATACGCAGTATTTT. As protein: CASSGSADTQYF. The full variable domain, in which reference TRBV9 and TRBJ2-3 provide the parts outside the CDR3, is DSGVTQTPKHLITATGQRVTLRCSPRSGDLSVYWYQQSLDQGLQFLIQYYNGEERAKGNILERFSAQQFPDLHSELNLSSLELGDSALYFCASSGSADTQYFGPGTRLTVL.

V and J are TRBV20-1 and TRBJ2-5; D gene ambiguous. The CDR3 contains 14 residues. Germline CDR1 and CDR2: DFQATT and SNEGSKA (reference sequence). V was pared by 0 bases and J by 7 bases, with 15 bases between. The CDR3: CSARDLRSVVTQYF. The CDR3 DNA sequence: TGCAGTGCTAGAGATTTGCGGAGCGTGGTGACCCAGTACTTC.

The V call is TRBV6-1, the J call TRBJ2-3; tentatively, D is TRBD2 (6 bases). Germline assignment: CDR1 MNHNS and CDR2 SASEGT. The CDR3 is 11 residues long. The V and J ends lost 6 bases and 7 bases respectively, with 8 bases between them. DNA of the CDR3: TGTGCCAGCAGCGCGGGATATACGCAGTATTTT. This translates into CASSAGYTQYF.

The CDR3 DNA sequence: TGTGCCAGCACGGGACTAGCGGGAAGTTCGTTCTTC. Protein product: CASTGLAGSSFF. The chain uses TRBV11-3 and TRBJ2-1; 13 bases match TRBD2. The CDR3 sequence is 12 residues long. The trim removed 7 bases at V and 15 bases at J, leaving 6 bases unmatched. Germline values: CDR1 SGHNT, CDR2 YENEEA.

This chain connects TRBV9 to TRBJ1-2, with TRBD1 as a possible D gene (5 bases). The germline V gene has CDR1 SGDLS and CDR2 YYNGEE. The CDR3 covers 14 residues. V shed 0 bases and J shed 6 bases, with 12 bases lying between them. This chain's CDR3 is CASSVEQAGHGYTF. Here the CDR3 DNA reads TGTGCCAGCAGCGTAGAACAGGCTGGACATGGCTACACCTTC. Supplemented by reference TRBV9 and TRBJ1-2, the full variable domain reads DSGVTQTPKHLITATGQRVTLRCSPRSGDLSVYWYQQSLDQGLQFLIQYYNGEERAKGNILERFSAQQFPDLHSELNLSSLELGDSALYFCASSVEQAGHGYTFGSGTRLTVV.

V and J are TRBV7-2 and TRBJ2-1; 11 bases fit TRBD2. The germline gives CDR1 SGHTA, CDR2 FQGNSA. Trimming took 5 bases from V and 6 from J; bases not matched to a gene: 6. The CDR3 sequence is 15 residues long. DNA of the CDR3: TGTGCCAGCAGCCCCGTAGCGGGAGGGCCCAATGAGCAGTTCTTC. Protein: CASSPVAGGPNEQFF.

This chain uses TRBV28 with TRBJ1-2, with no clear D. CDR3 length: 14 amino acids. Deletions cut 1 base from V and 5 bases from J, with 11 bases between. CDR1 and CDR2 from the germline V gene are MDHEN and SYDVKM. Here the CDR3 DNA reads TGTGCCAGCAGTTTATCCCCATTGGGTTATGGCTACACCTTC. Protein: CASSLSPLGYGYTF.

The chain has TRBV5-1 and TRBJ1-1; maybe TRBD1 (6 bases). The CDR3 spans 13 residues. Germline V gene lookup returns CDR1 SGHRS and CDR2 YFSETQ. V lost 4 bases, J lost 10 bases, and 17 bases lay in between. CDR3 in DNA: TGCGCCAGCAGCCCGAAACAGGGAGGAGCAGCTTTCTTT. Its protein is CASSPKQGGAAFF.

Here the CDR3 DNA reads TGCAGTGCTAATCTCTTAAAAAGCTCCTACGAGCAGTACTTC. Its protein product is CSANLLKSSYEQYF. The V call is TRBV20-1, the J call TRBJ2-7, with unresolved D. Trimming took 4 bases from V and 0 from J, leaving 13 bases between them. The V gene's germline CDR1 is DFQATT and CDR2 SNEGSKA (reference sequence). The CDR3 totals 14 residues.

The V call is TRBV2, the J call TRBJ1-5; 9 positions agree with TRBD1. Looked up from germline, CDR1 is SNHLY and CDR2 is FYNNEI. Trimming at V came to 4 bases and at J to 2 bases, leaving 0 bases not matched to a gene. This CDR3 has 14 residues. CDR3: CASSGQGGNQPQHF. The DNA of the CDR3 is TGTGCCAGCAGTGGACAGGGGGGCAATCAGCCCCAGCATTTT.

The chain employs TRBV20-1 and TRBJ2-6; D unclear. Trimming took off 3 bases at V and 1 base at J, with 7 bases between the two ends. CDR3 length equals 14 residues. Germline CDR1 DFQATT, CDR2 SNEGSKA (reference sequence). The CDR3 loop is CSARKVSGANVLTF. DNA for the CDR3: TGCAGTGCTAGGAAGGTGTCTGGGGCCAACGTCCTGACTTTC.

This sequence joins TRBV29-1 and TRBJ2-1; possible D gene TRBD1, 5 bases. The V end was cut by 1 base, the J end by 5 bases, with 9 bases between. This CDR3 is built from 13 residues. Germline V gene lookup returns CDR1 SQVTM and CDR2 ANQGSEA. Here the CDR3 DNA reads TGCAGCGTTGAAGGGACAAGACACAATGAGCAGTTCTTC. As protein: CSVEGTRHNEQFF.

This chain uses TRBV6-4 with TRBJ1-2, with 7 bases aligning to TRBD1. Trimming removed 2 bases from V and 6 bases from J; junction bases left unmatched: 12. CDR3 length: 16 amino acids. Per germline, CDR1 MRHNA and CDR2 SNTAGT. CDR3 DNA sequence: TGTGCCAGCAGTGACACACCGTCCCCAGACAGGGATGGCTACACCTTC. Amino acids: CASSDTPSPDRDGYTF.

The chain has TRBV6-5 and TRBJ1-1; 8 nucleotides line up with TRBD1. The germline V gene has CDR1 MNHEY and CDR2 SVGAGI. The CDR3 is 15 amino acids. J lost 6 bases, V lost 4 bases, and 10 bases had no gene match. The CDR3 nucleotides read TGTGCCAGCAGTTCGGGAGTCCAGGGGGCCTCTGAAGCTTTCTTT. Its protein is CASSSGVQGASEAFF.

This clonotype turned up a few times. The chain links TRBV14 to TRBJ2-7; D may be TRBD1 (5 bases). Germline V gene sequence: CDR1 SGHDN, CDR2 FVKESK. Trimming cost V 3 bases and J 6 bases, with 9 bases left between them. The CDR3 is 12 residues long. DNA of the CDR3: TGTGCCAGCAGCCACGGACACGGCGAGCAGTACTTC. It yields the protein CASSHGHGEQYF.

CDR3 bases: TGTGCCAGCAGTTCCCAAAACATTCAGTACTTC. It specifies CASSSQNIQYF. The chain combines TRBV12-3 or TRBV12-4 with TRBJ2-4, with D unresolved. The CDR3 totals 11 residues. The ends were cut back, 4 bases at V and 5 bases at J, with 3 bases in the middle.